This TCR beta chain was identified in a study of glioma-infiltrating T cells. There are 17 residues in the CDR3. Germline V CDR1 and CDR2: LGHNA, YNFKEQ. The iRepertoire nested amplicon-rescue multiplex PCR amplified TCR alpha and beta CDR3s from RNA. TCRdb independently ran MiXCR on the multiplex PCR reads; one entry per CDR3 protein. The profile shows 300,000 to 400,000 distinct CDR3 sequences, more than 35% of them singletons. As to this clonotype: At one of its ends the junction is not consistent with the germline gene, which may arise from a read error.

The chain links TRBV4-2 to TRBJ1-5; D uncertain. The receptor comes from a human donor with low-grade glioma or glioblastoma, undergoing nonglioma brain surgery, or in good health (not recorded which). Material for sequencing was glioma tissue, nonneoplastic brain tissue, or PBMCs (not recorded which). CDR3 loop: CASDRGSTMYSNKPQHF. CDR3 nucleotide sequence: TGTGCCAGCGACCGGGGATCTACGATGTATAGCAATAAGCCCCAGCATTTT.